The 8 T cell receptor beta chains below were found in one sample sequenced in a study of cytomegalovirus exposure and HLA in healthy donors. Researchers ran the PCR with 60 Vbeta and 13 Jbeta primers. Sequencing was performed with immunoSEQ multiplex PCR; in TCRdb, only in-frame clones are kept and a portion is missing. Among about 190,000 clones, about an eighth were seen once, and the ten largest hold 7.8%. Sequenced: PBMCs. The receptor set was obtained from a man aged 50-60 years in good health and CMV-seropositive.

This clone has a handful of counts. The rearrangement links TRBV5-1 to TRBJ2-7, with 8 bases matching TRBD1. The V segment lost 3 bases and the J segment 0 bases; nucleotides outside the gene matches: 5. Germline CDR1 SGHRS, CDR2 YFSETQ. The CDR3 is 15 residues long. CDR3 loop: CASSSGQDTSYEQYV. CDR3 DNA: TGCGCCAGCAGCTCGGGACAGGATACCTCCTACGAGCAGTACGTC.

The CDR3 bases are TGTGCCAGCAGTTCGTGGACTAGCGGGGGTCGGGAGACCCAGTACTTC. It codes for CASSSWTSGGRETQYF. The chain links TRBV6-5 to TRBJ2-5; the match to TRBD2 covers 13 bases. Trimming at V came to 4 bases and at J to 5 bases, leaving 7 bases not matched to a gene. The length of the CDR3 is 16 residues. The germline gives CDR1 MNHEY, CDR2 SVGAGI.

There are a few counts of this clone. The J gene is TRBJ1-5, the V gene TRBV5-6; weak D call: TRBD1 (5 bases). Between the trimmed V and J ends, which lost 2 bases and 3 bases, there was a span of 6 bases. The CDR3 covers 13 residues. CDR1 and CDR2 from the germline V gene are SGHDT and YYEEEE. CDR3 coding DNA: TGTGCCAGCAGCTTACAGGACAATCAGCCCCAGCATTTT. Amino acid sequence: CASSLQDNQPQHF.

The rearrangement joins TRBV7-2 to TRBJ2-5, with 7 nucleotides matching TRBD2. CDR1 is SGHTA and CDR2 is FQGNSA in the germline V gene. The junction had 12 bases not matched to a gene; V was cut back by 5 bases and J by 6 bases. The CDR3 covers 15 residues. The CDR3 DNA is TGTGCCAGCAGCCTCCGGGACTGGGGACTAAAGACCCAGTACTTC. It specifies CASSLRDWGLKTQYF.

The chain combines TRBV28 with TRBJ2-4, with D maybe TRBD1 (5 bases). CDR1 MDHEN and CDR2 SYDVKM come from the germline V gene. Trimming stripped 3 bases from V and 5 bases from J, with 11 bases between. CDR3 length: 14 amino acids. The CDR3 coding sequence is TGTGCCAGCAGTTTCTCCCAGGGCGAAAACATTCAGTACTTC. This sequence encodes CASSFSQGENIQYF.

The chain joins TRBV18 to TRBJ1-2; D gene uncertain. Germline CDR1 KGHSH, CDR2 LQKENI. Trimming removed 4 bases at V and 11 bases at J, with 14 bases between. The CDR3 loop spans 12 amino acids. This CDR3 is CASSHGERPYTF. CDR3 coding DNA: TGTGCCAGCTCACACGGGGAGCGACCTTACACCTTC.

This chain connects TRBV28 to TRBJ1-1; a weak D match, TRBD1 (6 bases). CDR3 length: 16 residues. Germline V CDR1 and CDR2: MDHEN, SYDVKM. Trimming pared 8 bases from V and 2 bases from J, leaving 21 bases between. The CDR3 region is CASCGSGHQRNTEAFF. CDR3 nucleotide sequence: TGTGCCAGCTGTGGATCGGGACACCAAAGAAACACTGAAGCTTTCTTT.

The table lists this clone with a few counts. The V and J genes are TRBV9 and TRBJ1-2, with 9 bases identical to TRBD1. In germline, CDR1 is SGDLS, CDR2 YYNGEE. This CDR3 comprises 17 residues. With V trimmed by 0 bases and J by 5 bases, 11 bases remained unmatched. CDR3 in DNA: TGTGCCAGCAGCGTAGGGACAGGGGACCCAGGAATATATGGCTACACCTTC. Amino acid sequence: CASSVGTGDPGIYGYTF.